These 9 T cell receptor beta chains share one sample of origin, sequenced in a study of cytomegalovirus exposure and HLA in healthy donors. PCR employed 60 Vbeta and 13 Jbeta primers. TCRdb's copy holds only in-frame clones and misses some; the assay was immunoSEQ multiplex PCR. The sample records some 78,000 clones, 80% being singletons. Sequenced input: PBMCs. These receptors were taken from a man aged 45 to 65 in good health and CMV-seropositive.

This sequence joins TRBV2 and TRBJ1-2; D is perhaps TRBD1 (5 bases). This CDR3 comprises 15 residues. The V end lost 7 bases, the J end lost 4 bases, and 19 bases lay between the germline ends. Germline V gene data show CDR1 as SNHLY and CDR2 as FYNNEI. The CDR3: CASTKTDLGSYGYTF. The CDR3 nucleotides are TGTGCCAGCACCAAGACAGACTTGGGCTCCTATGGCTACACCTTC.

This clone was seen only once. The V and J genes are TRBV7-2 and TRBJ1-4; the D gene is possibly TRBD1 (6 bases). CDR1 and CDR2 from the germline V gene are SGHTA and FQGNSA. The CDR3 is made up of 14 amino acids. Between the trimmed V and J ends, which lost 1 base and 5 bases, there was a span of 8 bases. The CDR3: CASSLGGTNEKLFF. Here the CDR3 DNA reads TGTGCCAGCAGCTTAGGGGGGACAAATGAAAAACTGTTTTTT. The complete variable domain, with remaining parts taken from reference TRBV7-2 and TRBJ1-4, reads GAGVSQSPSNKVTEKGKDVELRCDPISGHTALYWYRQSLGQGLEFLIYFQGNSAPDKSGLPSDRFSAERTGGSVSTLTIQRTQQEDSAVYLCASSLGGTNEKLFFGSGTQLSVL.

This chain connects TRBV19 to TRBJ2-7; TRBD1 matches 8 bases. The germline V gene encodes CDR1 LNHDA and CDR2 SQIVND (reference sequence). Trimming at V came to 3 bases and at J to 2 bases, leaving 3 bases not matched to a gene. CDR3 length equals 14 residues. The CDR3 spells CASSMGTGPYEQYF. The CDR3 DNA reads TGTGCCAGTAGTATGGGGACAGGCCCCTACGAGCAGTACTTC.

Only a few counts were recorded for this clone. This chain links TRBV4-1 with TRBJ1-5; D may be TRBD1 (6 bases). Trimming removed 0 bases at V and 7 bases at J, with 16 bases between. The CDR3 length is 16 residues. In germline, CDR1 is MGHRA, CDR2 YSYEKL. The CDR3 loop reads CASSQEPFGQTQPQHF. Written as DNA, the CDR3 is TGCGCCAGCAGCCAAGAGCCCTTTGGACAGACGCAGCCCCAGCATTTT.

The V gene is TRBV4-1, the J gene TRBJ2-7, with a tentative D call TRBD2 (6 bases). The CDR3 contains 15 residues. Germline lookup yields CDR1 MGHRA and CDR2 YSYEKL. V gave up 4 bases and J gave up 4 bases, with 17 bases separating them. The CDR3 coding sequence is TGCGCCAGCAGCCCCCTCGGCGGGGTGCCTTACGAGCAGTACTTC. The encoded protein is CASSPLGGVPYEQYF.

The CDR3: CAVADGTTYRYTF. CDR3 DNA sequence: TGTGCCGTCGCCGACGGGACAACATATCGCTACACCTTC. The chain employs TRBV28 and TRBJ1-2; TRBD1 might be the D (6 bases). The CDR3 has 13 residues. From germline, CDR1 is MDHEN and CDR2 SYDVKM. V shed 11 bases and J shed 9 bases, with 22 bases lying between them.

CDR3 DNA sequence: TGTGCCAGCAGCTTACCGGGACTAGCAGCCTACGAGCAGTACTTC. Its protein product is CASSLPGLAAYEQYF. The V call is TRBV11-2, the J call TRBJ2-7; 9 nucleotides agree with TRBD2. Germline V lookup: CDR1 SGHAT, CDR2 FQNNGV. The V and J ends lost 2 bases and 2 bases, in that order; junction bases with no gene match: 4. CDR3 size: 15 residues.

The chain carries TRBV4-1 and TRBJ2-7; D remains unclear. The CDR3 is made up of 15 amino acids. Germline CDR1 MGHRA, CDR2 YSYEKL. Between the trimmed V and J ends, which lost 1 base and 2 bases, there was a span of 12 bases. CDR3 residues: CASSQGPQAAYEQYF. The CDR3 DNA sequence: TGCGCCAGCAGCCAAGGGCCCCAGGCCGCCTACGAGCAGTACTTC.

This chain joins TRBV7-9 and TRBJ2-7, with 11 bases fitting TRBD2. This CDR3 has 15 residues. Germline V CDR1 and CDR2: SEHNR, FQNEAQ (reference sequence). The trim removed 3 bases at V and 2 bases at J, leaving 3 bases unmatched. CDR3 sequence: CASSFASGRTYEQYF. DNA of the CDR3: TGTGCCAGCAGCTTTGCTAGCGGGAGGACCTACGAGCAGTACTTC.